This T cell receptor beta chain was retrieved from a study of response to subunit inactivated influenza vaccine. TCRdb used MiXCR to reprocess the RT-PCR reads, holding one entry per CDR3 protein. The profile shows 430,000 or so distinct CDR3 sequences, 9.5% to 13% of them singletons. This CDR3 region has 13 residues. V dropped 1 base and J dropped 5 bases, with 9 bases sitting between them. In germline, CDR1 is MDHEN, CDR2 SYDVKM. This sample comprised PBMCs from blood, obtained about 6 weeks after vaccination. This receptor was identified in a man in his forties or fifties who received an inactivated influenza vaccine. The rearrangement joins TRBV28 to TRBJ2-7; D is ambiguous. DNA for the CDR3: TGTGCCAGCAGTTTATTTAGGGCGGACGAGCAGTACTTC. Translated: CASSLFRADEQYF. The whole variable domain, filled in from reference TRBV28 and TRBJ2-7, reads DVKVTQSSRYLVKRTGEKVFLECVQDMDHENMFWYRQDPGLGLRLIYFSYDVKMKEKGDIPEGYSVSREKKERFSLILESASTNQTSMYLCASSLFRADEQYFGPGTRLTVT.